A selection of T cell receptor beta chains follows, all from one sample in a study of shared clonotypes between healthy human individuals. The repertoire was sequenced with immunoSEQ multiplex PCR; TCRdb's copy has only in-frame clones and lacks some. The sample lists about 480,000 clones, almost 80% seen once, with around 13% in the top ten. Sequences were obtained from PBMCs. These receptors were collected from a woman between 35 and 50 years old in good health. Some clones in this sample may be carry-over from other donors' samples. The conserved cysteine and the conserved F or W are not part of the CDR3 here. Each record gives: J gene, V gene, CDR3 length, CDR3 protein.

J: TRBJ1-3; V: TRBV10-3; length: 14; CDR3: AISPGGHSTGNTIY
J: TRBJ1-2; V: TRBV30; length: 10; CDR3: AWDEGGYGYT
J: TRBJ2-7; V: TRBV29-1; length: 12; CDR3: SVGGLAGSYEQY
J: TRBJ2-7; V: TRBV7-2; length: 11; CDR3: ASSSGQVYEQY
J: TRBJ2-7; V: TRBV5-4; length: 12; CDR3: ASSLAPGGHEQY
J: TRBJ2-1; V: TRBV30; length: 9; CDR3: AWMERYEQF
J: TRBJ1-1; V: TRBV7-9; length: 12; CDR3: ASSLNFMGDEAF
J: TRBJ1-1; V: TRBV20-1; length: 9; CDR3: SARTGTEAF
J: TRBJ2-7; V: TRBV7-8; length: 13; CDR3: ASSFLGAGTYEQY
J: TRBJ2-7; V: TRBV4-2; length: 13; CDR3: ASSPTSAQSYEQY
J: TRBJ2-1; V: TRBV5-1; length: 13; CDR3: ASSLVLAGSGEQF
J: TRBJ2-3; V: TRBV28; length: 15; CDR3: ASSLSRDRGYSDTQY
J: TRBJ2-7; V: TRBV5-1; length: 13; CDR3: ASSLERGPMNEQY
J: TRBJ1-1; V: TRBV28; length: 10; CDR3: ASSLSGTKAF
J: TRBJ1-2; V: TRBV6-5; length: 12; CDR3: ASSYLPASGGYT
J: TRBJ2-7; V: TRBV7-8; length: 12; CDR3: ASSLNGLLAQQY